A single sample gave rise to the 26 T cell receptor beta chains below, sequenced in a study of shared clonotypes between healthy human individuals. Sequenced by immunoSEQ multiplex PCR; TCRdb stores in-frame clones only, minus some. The sample holds over 950,000 clones, about 80% seen once. Sequencing input: memory CD4+ T cells from PBMCs. This sample's subset: CD45RA-negative fraction. These receptor sequences come from a man between 18 and 29 years old in good health. Some clones in this sample may be carry-over from other donors' samples.

V usage is TRBV6-5 and J usage is TRBJ2-5; D ambiguous. V was shortened by 7 bases and J by 7 bases, with 10 bases between the two germline ends. Germline V gene data show CDR1 as MNHEY and CDR2 as SVGAGI. The CDR3 has 11 residues. The chain's CDR3 is CASTQVGTQYF. CDR3 nucleotides: TGTGCCAGCACCCAGGTTGGGACCCAGTACTTC.

This clone appeared a few times. The chain couples TRBV27 to TRBJ1-1; D is possibly TRBD1 (5 bases). Trimming took 2 bases from V and 5 from J, leaving 12 bases between them. Germline values: CDR1 MNHEY, CDR2 SMNVEV (reference sequence). The CDR3 runs to 14 residues. The CDR3 loop is CASSLQGLGTEAFF. DNA for the CDR3: TGTGCCAGCAGTTTACAGGGCCTGGGAACTGAAGCTTTCTTT.

The chain couples TRBV2 to TRBJ2-2; 7 bases match TRBD2. CDR3 length: 17 residues. Germline-derived CDR1 and CDR2 are SNHLY and FYNNEI. Unmatched junction bases numbered 6, after V lost 1 base and J lost 1 base. The CDR3: CASSEGLGGGNTGELFF. Here the CDR3 DNA reads TGTGCCAGCAGTGAAGGGTTAGGCGGGGGGAACACCGGGGAGCTGTTTTTT. The whole variable domain, filled in from reference TRBV2 and TRBJ2-2, reads EPEVTQTPSHQVTQMGQEVILRCVPISNHLYFYWYRQILGQKVEFLVSFYNNEISEKSEIFDDQFSVERPDGSNFTLKIRSTKLEDSAMYFCASSEGLGGGNTGELFFGEGSRLTVL.

The CDR3 nucleotides read TGTGCCAGCAGCTTGGAGTCGCTAGCGGGAGAGGAGACCCAGTACTTC. This sequence encodes CASSLESLAGEETQYF. This sequence joins TRBV5-6 and TRBJ2-5; TRBD2 matches 10 bases. The CDR3 has 16 residues. Germline CDR1 is SGHDT and CDR2 is YYEEEE. V shed 0 bases, J shed 5 bases, and the junction held 7 bases outside the gene matches.

The gene calls are TRBV7-3 and TRBJ1-1, with 10 nucleotides matching TRBD1. The germline V gene has CDR1 SGHTA and CDR2 FQGTGA. Unmatched junction bases numbered 10, after V lost 6 bases and J lost 6 bases. CDR3 length equals 15 residues. As DNA, the CDR3 is TGTGCCAGCAGTCAGACGACAGGGGGCTATGCTGAAGCTTTCTTT. Its translation is CASSQTTGGYAEAFF.

The chain joins TRBV28 to TRBJ1-5; D is possibly TRBD1 (6 bases). The CDR3 runs to 16 residues. V was shortened by 2 bases and J by 4 bases, with 15 bases between the two germline ends. CDR1 is MDHEN and CDR2 is SYDVKM in the germline V gene. The DNA of the CDR3 is TGTGCCAGCAGTTTAGGGGGGGCTCGGTTTAATCAGCCCCAGCATTTT. Its translation is CASSLGGARFNQPQHF. The whole variable domain, filled in from reference TRBV28 and TRBJ1-5, reads DVKVTQSSRYLVKRTGEKVFLECVQDMDHENMFWYRQDPGLGLRLIYFSYDVKMKEKGDIPEGYSVSREKKERFSLILESASTNQTSMYLCASSLGGARFNQPQHFGDGTRLSIL.

This rearrangement joins TRBV4-1 to TRBJ2-7, with D perhaps TRBD2 (5 bases). V lost 4 bases and J lost 5, with 12 bases in between. Germline V gene sequence: CDR1 MGHRA, CDR2 YSYEKL. The CDR3 is made up of 13 amino acids. The CDR3 is CASSLTTAHEQYF. DNA for the CDR3: TGCGCCAGCAGCCTGACTACCGCCCACGAGCAGTACTTC.

The chain joins TRBV21-1 to TRBJ2-3. TRBV21-1 is flagged as a pseudogene. The CDR3 spans 18 residues. CDR3 region: CASSRNRGGGTSTDTQYF. CDR3 DNA: TGTGCCAGCAGCAGAAACAGGGGAGGGGGAACTAGCACAGATACGCAGTATTTT.

This clone was counted a few times. The CDR3 is CASRKAGQGAGEAFF. The CDR3 DNA is TGTGCCAGCAGGAAAGCGGGACAGGGGGCGGGTGAAGCTTTCTTT. The V and J genes are TRBV28 and TRBJ1-1, with 12 nucleotides matching TRBD1. From germline, CDR1 is MDHEN and CDR2 SYDVKM. The V gene end was trimmed by 6 bases and the J gene end by 7 bases; junction bases not matched to a gene: 9. The CDR3 has 15 residues.

The rearrangement joins TRBV2 to TRBJ1-1; no clear D. Between the trimmed V and J ends, which lost 5 bases and 4 bases, there was a span of 8 bases. The germline V gene has CDR1 SNHLY and CDR2 FYNNEI. The CDR3 consists of 12 residues. The CDR3 nucleotides read TGTGCCAGCAGTTACAGCCTCACTGAAGCTTTCTTT. Protein: CASSYSLTEAFF.

V and J are TRBV10-3 and TRBJ2-1; possibly TRBD1 or TRBD2 for D (5 bases each). Trimming removed 3 bases at V and 0 bases at J, with 12 bases between. The germline V gene has CDR1 ENHRY and CDR2 SYGVKD. The CDR3 covers 16 residues. As DNA, the CDR3 is TGTGCCATCAGTGAATACCGGGACCCCTCCTACAATGAGCAGTTCTTC. Protein sequence: CAISEYRDPSYNEQFF.

This clone came up once. The gene calls are TRBV28 and TRBJ2-7; TRBD1 matches 9 bases. Germline CDR1 and CDR2: MDHEN and SYDVKM. The CDR3 is 14 residues long. The ends lost 7 bases at V and 3 bases at J; junction bases unmatched: 7. In DNA, the CDR3 is TGTGCCAGCAACCAAGGGACAGGGTTCTACGAGCAGTACTTC. Translating gives CASNQGTGFYEQYF.

The chain carries TRBV28 and TRBJ2-5, with D possibly TRBD1 on 5 matching bases. Trimming cost V 6 bases and J 4 bases, with 15 bases left between them. CDR3 length equals 14 residues. Germline loops: CDR1 MDHEN, CDR2 SYDVKM. The CDR3 bases are TGTGCCAGCAGCACAACCAGGGAAGGAGAGACCCAGTACTTC. This translates into CASSTTREGETQYF.

J is TRBJ2-1 and V is TRBV19, with 9 bases aligning to TRBD2. The CDR3 consists of 16 residues. Germline CDR1 and CDR2: LNHDA and SQIVND (reference sequence). J gave up 11 bases and V 5 bases, and 16 bases lay outside the gene matches. The CDR3 region has the DNA TGTGCCAGTAGTTCCCACGGGACTAGCCGGAGGGGTAAGCAGTTCTTC. Amino acid sequence: CASSSHGTSRRGKQFF. The whole variable domain, filled in from reference TRBV19 and TRBJ2-1, reads DGGITQSPKYLFRKEGQNVTLSCEQNLNHDAMYWYRQDPGQGLRLIYYSQIVNDFQKGDIAEGYSVSREKKESFPLTVTSAQKNPTAFYLCASSSHGTSRRGKQFFGPGTRLTVL.

V and J are TRBV6-5 and TRBJ2-7; no clear D gene. Per the germline V gene, CDR1 is MNHEY and CDR2 is SVGAGI. The germline V and J ends were trimmed by 0 bases and 7 bases, with 10 bases remaining between them. The CDR3 has 13 amino acids. CDR3 DNA: TGTGCCAGCAGTTACTCGGACGGTGAAGAGCAGTACTTC. Translation gives CASSYSDGEEQYF.

The rearrangement joins TRBV28 to TRBJ2-7, with TRBD2 matching over 10 bases. The CDR3 loop spans 15 amino acids. Germline assignment: CDR1 MDHEN and CDR2 SYDVKM. The J segment lost 3 bases and the V segment lost 5 bases, leaving 7 bases of the junction unmatched. The CDR3 is CASSGAVAGGYEQYF. CDR3 sequence (DNA): TGTGCCAGCAGTGGGGCAGTAGCGGGAGGCTACGAGCAGTACTTC.

About this clone itself: Other DNA sequences in the sample encode the same CDR3. The V gene is TRBV11-3, the J gene TRBJ1-1; no clear D. Germline CDR1 SGHNT, CDR2 YENEEA. CDR3 length: 13 residues. Trimming left V 0 bases short and J 4 bases short, with 6 bases between. The CDR3 DNA is TGTGCCAGCAGCTTAGAAAGCGGCACTGAAGCTTTCTTT. This translates into CASSLESGTEAFF.

The chain joins TRBV5-1 to TRBJ2-2, with D maybe TRBD1 (6 bases). The germline gives CDR1 SGHRS, CDR2 YFSETQ. V lost 3 bases to trimming and J lost 8 bases, with 23 bases between them. This CDR3 is built from 17 residues. The CDR3 DNA reads TGCGCCAGCAGCTGGGGGCCCCAGGGGAGACGTCGAGGGGAGCTGTTTTTT. This gives the protein CASSWGPQGRRRGELFF.

This clone has a single count. V usage is TRBV27 and J usage is TRBJ1-1, with 8 nucleotides matching TRBD1. The germline CDR1 and CDR2 sequences are MNHEY and SMNVEV (reference sequence). Losses at the gene ends were 5 bases for V and 5 bases for J; bases not matched to a gene: 22. The CDR3 runs to 19 residues. The CDR3, as DNA: TGTGCCAGCAGTCCCACGGGAGTCGGGACAGGAGGGTTATTGACTGAAGCTTTCTTT. This encodes CASSPTGVGTGGLLTEAFF.

Comments on this clone: Within the sample, other DNA sequences also encode this same CDR3. The chain is built from TRBV5-1 and TRBJ2-3; D gene uncertain. This CDR3 comprises 14 residues. Trimming took 0 bases from V and 1 from J, leaving 6 bases between them. The germline CDR1 and CDR2 sequences are SGHRS and YFSETQ. The CDR3 sequence is CASSLAVGTDTQYF. Written as DNA, the CDR3 is TGCGCCAGCAGCTTGGCCGTAGGCACAGATACGCAGTATTTT.

This chain links TRBV6-1 with TRBJ1-1; possibly TRBD1 for D (5 bases). The CDR3 runs 14 residues. Trimming stripped 6 bases from V and 6 bases from J, with 17 bases between. Germline CDR1 MNHNS, CDR2 SASEGT. The CDR3 loop is CASSPRDGGAEAFF. CDR3 DNA: TGTGCCAGCAGCCCCCGGGACGGCGGGGCTGAAGCTTTCTTT.

V gene TRBV18 combines with J gene TRBJ1-1, with 9 positions matching TRBD1. J was trimmed by 5 bases and V by 2 bases; bases with no gene match: 6. This CDR3 comprises 15 residues. CDR1 is KGHSH and CDR2 is LQKENI in the germline V gene. The CDR3 protein is CASSPTGGEGTEAFF. CDR3 bases: TGTGCCAGCTCACCAACAGGGGGCGAGGGAACTGAAGCTTTCTTT. Combining the CDR3 with reference TRBV18 and TRBJ1-1 gives the whole variable domain NAGVMQNPRHLVRRRGQEARLRCSPMKGHSHVYWYRQLPEEGLKFMVYLQKENIIDESGMPKERFSAEFPKEGPSILRIQQVVRGDSAAYFCASSPTGGEGTEAFFGQGTRLTVV.

This rearrangement joins TRBV5-1 to TRBJ2-2; D is uncertain. Looked up from germline, CDR1 is SGHRS and CDR2 is YFSETQ. V was shortened by 2 bases and J by 3 bases, with 11 bases between the two germline ends. This CDR3 has 15 residues. The CDR3 reads CASSFMGGDTGELFF. The CDR3 DNA reads TGCGCCAGCAGCTTCATGGGTGGGGACACCGGGGAGCTGTTTTTT. The whole variable domain, filled in from reference TRBV5-1 and TRBJ2-2, reads KAGVTQTPRYLIKTRGQQVTLSCSPISGHRSVSWYQQTPGQGLQFLFEYFSETQRNKGNFPGRFSGRQFSNSRSEMNVSTLELGDSALYLCASSFMGGDTGELFFGEGSRLTVL.

The CDR3 protein is CASSLVGQGAIRELFF. CDR3 DNA sequence: TGTGCCAGCAGCTTGGTGGGACAGGGGGCAATCAGGGAGCTGTTTTTT. The rearrangement uses TRBV5-4 and TRBJ2-2, with 12 positions matching TRBD1. The CDR3 is 16 amino acids. The germline gives CDR1 SGHNT, CDR2 YYREEE (reference sequence). The trim removed 0 bases at V and 9 bases at J, leaving 6 bases unmatched.

The chain carries TRBV5-5 and TRBJ2-5; 7 bases agree with TRBD2. Germline loops: CDR1 SGHKS, CDR2 YYEKEE (reference sequence). With 3 bases clipped from V and 0 bases from J, the junction kept 11 bases outside the gene matches. The CDR3 totals 17 residues. CDR3 loop: CASSWGTLGGHQETQYF. The CDR3 DNA sequence: TGTGCCAGCAGCTGGGGTACATTGGGAGGGCACCAAGAGACCCAGTACTTC.

Only a few counts were recorded for this clone. This rearrangement joins TRBV27 to TRBJ2-3; 11 nucleotides line up with TRBD2. The CDR3 totals 21 residues. Trimming at V came to 6 bases and at J to 1 base, leaving 21 bases not matched to a gene. Germline assignment: CDR1 MNHEY and CDR2 SMNVEV (reference sequence). CDR3 sequence reads: CASRDRILAGVPGDGTDTQYF. The DNA for the CDR3 is TGTGCCAGCAGAGATCGGATACTAGCGGGAGTGCCTGGGGACGGCACAGATACGCAGTATTTT.